Listed below are T cell receptor beta chains from one sample, sequenced in a study of OX40 agonist ivuxolimab in advanced cancers. Sequenced by immunoSEQ multiplex PCR; TCRdb stores in-frame clones only, minus some. The repertoire consists of approximately 81,000 clones, with approximately 81% occurring once and the leading ten covering roughly 4.9%. Sequenced here: CD4+ or CD8+ T cells sorted from blood, sampled in a trial of the OX40 agonist ivuxolimab. The receptor source for this set is an adult with an advanced solid tumor such as melanoma, head and neck, liver or kidney cancer. Each CDR3 is given with its conserved first and last residue. The order of the fields is clone size, V gene, D gene, J gene, CDR3 protein, CDR3 DNA. D genes are given only for firm matches. Clone size appears in some rows only: once, few, many, or a class for an expanded clone.

>-|TRBV11-3|TRBD1|TRBJ1-1
CASSPGQWSEAFF
TGTGCCAGCAGCCCGGGACAGTGGAGTGAAGCTTTCTTT
>-|TRBV7-6|-|TRBJ2-3
CASSPAYVDTQYF
TGTGCCAGCAGCCCGGCCTACGTGGATACGCAGTATTTT
>-|TRBV10-1|-|TRBJ2-3
CASSDWGGDTQYF
TGCGCCAGCAGTGATTGGGGAGGCGATACGCAGTATTTT
>-|TRBV30|-|TRBJ1-4
CVLRGGANEKLFF
TGTGTACTCAGAGGGGGGGCTAATGAAAAACTGTTTTTT
>few|TRBV5-1|TRBD2|TRBJ2-5
CASSLEASGVQETQYF
TGCGCCAGCAGCTTGGAGGCTAGCGGGGTACAAGAGACCCAGTACTTC
>-|TRBV4-3|-|TRBJ1-2
CASSPGRLIGYGYTF
TGCGCCAGCAGCCCGGGCAGATTAATAGGGTATGGCTACACCTTC
>-|TRBV5-5|TRBD1|TRBJ1-1
CASGRQGSEAFF
TGTGCCAGCGGACGACAGGGGTCTGAAGCTTTCTTT
>medium-sized|TRBV20-1|-|TRBJ1-5
CSARSGQPQHF
TGCAGTGCTAGGTCCGGTCAGCCCCAGCATTTT
>-|TRBV2|-|TRBJ1-2
CASNLGTDYGYTF
TGTGCCAGCAATTTGGGCACGGACTATGGCTACACCTTC
>once|TRBV7-2|-|TRBJ2-7
CASSLGGSIYEQYF
TGTGCCAGCAGCTTAGGGGGATCGATCTACGAGCAGTACTTC
>once|TRBV15|-|TRBJ1-2
CATSREVGGFYTF
TGTGCCACCAGCAGAGAGGTGGGGGGGTTCTACACCTTC